This record concerns one T cell receptor (beta chain) sequence. The antigen is not known. Treatment defined: approximately 18 received Ad26.COV2.S at low or high dose, single or two shots; a few received placebo; per-sample allocation not given. Day 63 after the first injection of vaccine or placebo was the sampling time. Boston hosted the donor, who was an adult aged 18-55 years. This CDR3 has 20 residues. After removal of 1 base from V and 1 base from J, the junction contained 12 bases not matched to a gene. Germline-derived CDR1 and CDR2 are MGHRA and YSYEKL. Assay: immunoSEQ multiplex PCR; the TCRdb copy retains only in-frame clones and omits some. The sample lists about 240,000 clones; over 75% were seen once. This sample was included in a study of Ad26.COV2.S vaccination and SARS-CoV-2 variants. Study-wide background: Donor got 5x10^10 or 1x10^11 viral particles of Ad26.COV2.S. Study results and caveats: Post-vaccination spike-specific CD8+ and CD4+ T cell responses reportedly had substantial breadth.

The chain recombines TRBV4-1 with TRBJ2-1; 11 positions agree with TRBD2. The sequence came from a person aged 18-60 years who received the Ad26.COV2.S COVID-19 vaccine or a placebo. Specimen: peripheral blood, collected in a trial of Ad26.COV2.S vaccine versus placebo. CDR3 nucleotides: TGCGCCAGCAGCCAAGTGGGGTTAGCGGGAGGGCCTGGATCCTACAATGAGCAGTTCTTC. This gives the protein CASSQVGLAGGPGSYNEQFF.